The TCR beta chain under discussion was sequenced for a study of blood T cell repertoires in COVID-19 (dated by TCRdb to the early 2020s). About the full investigation: Samples covering the acute and convalescent phases of COVID-19 were provided by collaborators in the United States, Italy and Spain. The material from the prospective study consisted of cDNA or gDNA derived from T cells, B-cell-depleted T cells, or PBMCs. Subjects who had been exposed to COVID-19, were actively infected with it, or had recovered from it provided the deeply sampled blood TCRbeta repertoires that made up the dataset. A freely available public database, intended as a resource for researchers studying the immune response to SARS-CoV-2, is where the repertoires were released. The samples were drawn from two sources: the first 160 participants of the ongoing ImmuneRACE study, and 1,254 subjects contributed by 6 global collaborators. Sample metadata almost always included a de-identified subject ID, COVID-19 status, age in years and sex. Where available, HLA class I and class II types were taken from metadata supplied by the sample provider and were not determined by assay-based typing. Broad study findings and their caveats: The quantity of clinical and demographic metadata differed by source and by participant and was supplied without curation.

Notes on this clone: This clone's antigen is unknown. Per-nucleotide qualities are absent, and no much larger clonotype sits a single base away.

Whole blood was collected in K2EDTA tubes by collaborating institutions according to the institutions' own protocols. Collaborator samples were shipped for TCRbeta analysis as frozen whole blood, isolated PBMCs, or DNA extracted from either sample type. The immunoSEQ Assay, a bias-controlled multiplex PCR, was used to amplify TCRbeta CDR3 regions from genomic DNA. As for the original processing: The number of nucleated cells in each sample was estimated by amplification of reference gene primers within the assay. To quantify the absolute abundance of each unique TCRbeta CDR3 rearrangement, sequence reads were collapsed and filtered. Productive Simpson clonality was computed per sample as the square root of Simpson's diversity index over productive rearrangements. Entries here come from immuneACCESS through TCRdb and include only in-frame sequences with V and J called. Some clones fail to appear in such tables; in the studies checked, an unresolved V gene covers under half of the shortfall, and the cause of the remainder is unknown. That table gives V, J and clone size, and the DNA gave D and trimming. This sample has roughly 330,000 clones in its table, and roughly 88% of those were observed once. The ten top clones hold 3% to 4% of the sample.

Including the terminal cysteine and phenylalanine, the CDR3 comprises 19 residues. Of the read, only the CDR3 DNA is kept; its 57 bases are in frame from base 1. For CDR1 and CDR2, the germline V gene (reference sequence) lists SEHNR and FQNEAQ. The junction shows trimming of 2 bases on V and 4 bases on J, plus 27 bases between the germline ends. This clonotype was sampled from a woman in her 50s with active or convalescent COVID-19. The chain uses TRBV7-9 and TRBJ2-7, with a weak D call of TRBD1 (6 bases match). The source material was peripheral blood. The sequenced DNA: TGTGCCAGCAGCTTACCCCGCGAAGGGACACCACCGGGTCAGTACGAGCAGTACTTC. It specifies CASSLPREGTPPGQYEQYF.